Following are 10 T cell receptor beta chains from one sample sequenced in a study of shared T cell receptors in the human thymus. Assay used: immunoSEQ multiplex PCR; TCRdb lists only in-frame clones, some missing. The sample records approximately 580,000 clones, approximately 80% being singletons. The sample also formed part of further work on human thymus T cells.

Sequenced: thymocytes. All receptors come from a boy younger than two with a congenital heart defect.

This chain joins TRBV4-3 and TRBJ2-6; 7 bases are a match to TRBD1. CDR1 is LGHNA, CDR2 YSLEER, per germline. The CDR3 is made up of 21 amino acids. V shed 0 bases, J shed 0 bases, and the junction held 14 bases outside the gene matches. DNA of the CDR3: TGCGCCAGCAGCCAAGATTTGCTGACAGGGTGGTTGCGCTCTGGGGCCAACGTCCTGACTTTC. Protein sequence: CASSQDLLTGWLRSGANVLTF.

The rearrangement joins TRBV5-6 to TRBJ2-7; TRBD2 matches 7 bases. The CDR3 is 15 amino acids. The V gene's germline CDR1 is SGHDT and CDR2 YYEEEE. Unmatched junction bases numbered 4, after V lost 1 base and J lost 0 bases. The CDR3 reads CASSLRGESSYEQYF. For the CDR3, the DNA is TGTGCCAGCAGCTTGCGGGGGGAAAGCTCCTACGAGCAGTACTTC.

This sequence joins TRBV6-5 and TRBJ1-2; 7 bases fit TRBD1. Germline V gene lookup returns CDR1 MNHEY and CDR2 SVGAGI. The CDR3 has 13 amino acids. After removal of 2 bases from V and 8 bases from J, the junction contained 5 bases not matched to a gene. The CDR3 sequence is CASSYIDRDGYTF. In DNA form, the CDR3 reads TGTGCCAGCAGTTACATTGACAGGGACGGCTACACCTTC.

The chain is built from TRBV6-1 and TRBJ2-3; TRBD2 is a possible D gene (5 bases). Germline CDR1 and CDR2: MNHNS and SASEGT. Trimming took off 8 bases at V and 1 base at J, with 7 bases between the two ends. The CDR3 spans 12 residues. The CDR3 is CASGSGTDTQYF. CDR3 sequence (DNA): TGTGCCAGCGGTAGCGGCACAGATACGCAGTATTTT.

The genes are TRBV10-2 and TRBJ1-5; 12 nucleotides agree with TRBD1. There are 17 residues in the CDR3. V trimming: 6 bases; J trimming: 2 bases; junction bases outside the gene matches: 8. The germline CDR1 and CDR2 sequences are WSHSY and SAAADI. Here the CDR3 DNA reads TGCGCCAGCAGAGGGACAGGGGGCGGCCGGCGCAATCAGCCCCAGCATTTT. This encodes CASRGTGGGRRNQPQHF.

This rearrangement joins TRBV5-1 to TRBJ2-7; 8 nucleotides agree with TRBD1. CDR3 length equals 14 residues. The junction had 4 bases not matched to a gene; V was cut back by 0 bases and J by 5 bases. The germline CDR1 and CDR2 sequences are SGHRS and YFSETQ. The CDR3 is CASSLDRGKNEQYF. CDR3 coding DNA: TGCGCCAGCAGCTTGGACAGGGGGAAGAACGAGCAGTACTTC.

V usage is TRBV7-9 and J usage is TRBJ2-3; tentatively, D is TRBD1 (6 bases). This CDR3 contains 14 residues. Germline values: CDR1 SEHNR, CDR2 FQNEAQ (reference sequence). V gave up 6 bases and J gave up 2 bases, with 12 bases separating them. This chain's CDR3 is CASSRDKSTDTQYF. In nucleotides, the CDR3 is TGTGCCAGCAGTCGGGACAAGTCCACAGATACGCAGTATTTT.

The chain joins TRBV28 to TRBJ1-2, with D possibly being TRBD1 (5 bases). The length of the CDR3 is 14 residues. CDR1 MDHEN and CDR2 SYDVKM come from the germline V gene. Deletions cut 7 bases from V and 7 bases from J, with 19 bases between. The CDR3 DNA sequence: TGTGCCAGCATAAGTTCAGGGCTGTCTGGTGGCTACACCTTC. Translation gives CASISSGLSGGYTF.

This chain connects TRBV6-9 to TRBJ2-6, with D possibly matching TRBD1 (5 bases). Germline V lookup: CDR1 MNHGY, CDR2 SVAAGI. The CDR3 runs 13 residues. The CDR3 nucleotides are TGTCCTGGAAAGGGGACTGGGGCCAACGTCCTGACTTTC. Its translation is CPGKGTGANVLTF.

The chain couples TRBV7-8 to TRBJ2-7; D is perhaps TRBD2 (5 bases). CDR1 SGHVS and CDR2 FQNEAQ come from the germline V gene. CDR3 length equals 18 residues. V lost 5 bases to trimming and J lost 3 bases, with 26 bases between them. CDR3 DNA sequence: TGTGCCAGCAGCGACTACCCCGGGCGCGGGCCCACTTTCTACGAGCAGTACTTC. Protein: CASSDYPGRGPTFYEQYF.